One sample yielded the 32 T cell receptor beta chains listed below, sequenced in a study of cytomegalovirus exposure and HLA in healthy donors. The PCR used 60 Vbeta and 13 Jbeta primers. Produced via immunoSEQ multiplex PCR; TCRdb's table is partial and in-frame only. This sample yields about 150,000 clones, of which around 83% are seen a single time; 2% to 2.5% belongs to the top ten. Sequencing was carried out using PBMCs. Receptors originate from a woman under 30 in good health and CMV-seronegative.

The chain links TRBV4-2 to TRBJ2-3, with 15 positions matching TRBD2. CDR1 LGHNA and CDR2 YNFKEQ come from the germline V gene. The V segment lost 3 bases and the J segment 3 bases; nucleotides outside the gene matches: 4. This CDR3 region has 17 residues. The CDR3 sequence is CASSQGLAGGGTDTQYF. The CDR3 DNA sequence: TGTGCCAGCAGCCAGGGACTAGCGGGGGGAGGTACAGATACGCAGTATTTT.

J is TRBJ1-5 and V is TRBV9; D remains unclear. In germline, CDR1 is SGDLS, CDR2 YYNGEE. Trimming removed 0 bases at V and 0 bases at J, with 10 bases between. The CDR3 spans 16 residues. CDR3 sequence (DNA): TGTGCCAGCAGCGTAGTGGGCGGAGGTAGCAATCAGCCCCAGCATTTT. Translation: CASSVVGGGSNQPQHF.

The V and J genes are TRBV28 and TRBJ1-5; D not resolved. Per the germline V gene, CDR1 is MDHEN and CDR2 is SYDVKM. V lost 8 bases and J lost 11, with 13 bases in between. This CDR3 contains 11 residues. CDR3 coding DNA: TGTGCCAGCCTGGAGTCTAACACCCAGCATTTT. Encoded protein: CASLESNTQHF.

This clone has just one count. The chain carries TRBV7-9 and TRBJ2-3, with D perhaps TRBD2 (6 bases). V was cut by 11 bases and J by 1 base, with 13 bases left in between. This CDR3 has 13 residues. Per the germline V gene, CDR1 is SEHNR and CDR2 is FQNEAQ (reference sequence). The CDR3 region has the DNA TGTGCCGGCTCGGGAGACCGCACAGATACGCAGTATTTT. Translated, it gives CAGSGDRTDTQYF.

The chain uses TRBV18 and TRBJ2-1; D remains ambiguous. Germline V gene lookup returns CDR1 KGHSH and CDR2 LQKENI. V was pared by 0 bases and J by 9 bases, with 9 bases between. This CDR3 has 13 amino acids. The CDR3 DNA reads as TGTGCCAGCTCACCACCGGTAGTTGTTGAGCAGTTCTTC. Translated: CASSPPVVVEQFF. The full variable domain, rest sourced from reference TRBV18 and TRBJ2-1, is NAGVMQNPRHLVRRRGQEARLRCSPMKGHSHVYWYRQLPEEGLKFMVYLQKENIIDESGMPKERFSAEFPKEGPSILRIQQVVRGDSAAYFCASSPPVVVEQFFGPGTRLTVL.

The rearrangement links TRBV28 to TRBJ2-3; 7 bases agree with TRBD1. The CDR3 is 13 residues long. Germline values: CDR1 MDHEN, CDR2 SYDVKM. The V and J ends lost 5 bases and 4 bases, in that order; junction bases with no gene match: 3. The CDR3 region has the DNA TGTGCCAGCAGTAGACAGGGAGCAGATACGCAGTATTTT. This gives the protein CASSRQGADTQYF.

This chain connects TRBV6-5 to TRBJ1-2; possible D gene TRBD1, 6 bases. Germline V gives CDR1 MNHEY, CDR2 SVGAGI. Trimming removed 6 bases at V and 4 bases at J, with 12 bases between. This CDR3 is built from 13 residues. This CDR3 is CASSRDNRYGYTF. Written as DNA, the CDR3 is TGTGCCAGCAGCCGGGACAACCGCTATGGCTACACCTTC.

The J gene is TRBJ1-4, the V gene TRBV28; TRBD1 might be the D (5 bases). CDR1 MDHEN and CDR2 SYDVKM come from the germline V gene. Trimming pared 6 bases from V and 3 bases from J, leaving 14 bases between. CDR3 length equals 15 residues. The CDR3 protein is CASSFRGGSNEKLFF. The DNA for the CDR3 is TGTGCCAGCAGCTTCCGGGGGGGTTCTAATGAAAAACTGTTTTTT.

This sequence joins TRBV6-1 and TRBJ2-7, with TRBD2 identical over 9 bases. V shed 2 bases, J shed 4 bases, and the junction held 3 bases outside the gene matches. The CDR3 contains 14 residues. Germline assignment: CDR1 MNHNS and CDR2 SASEGT. CDR3 bases: TGTGCCAGCAGTGAACAGCTAGCGGGATACGAGCAGTACTTC. Translation gives CASSEQLAGYEQYF.

This chain connects TRBV30 to TRBJ2-1; 7 bases agree with TRBD1. This CDR3 has 13 amino acids. Unmatched junction bases numbered 5, after V lost 4 bases and J lost 5 bases. Germline CDR1 GTSNPN, CDR2 SVGIG (reference sequence). The CDR3 nucleotides are TGTGCCTGGACGGGACAGTTGGACAATGAGCAGTTCTTC. It yields the protein CAWTGQLDNEQFF.

The chain has TRBV7-8 and TRBJ1-5; no reliable D call. The CDR3 runs to 16 residues. Trimming pared 1 base from V and 1 base from J, leaving 11 bases between. CDR1 is SGHVS, CDR2 FQNEAQ, per germline. The CDR3 nucleotides read TGTGCCAGCAGCTTAGACAGTGGATGGAGCAATCAGCCCCAGCATTTT. Residues: CASSLDSGWSNQPQHF.

CDR3 protein: CASRDWEGSSPFYEQYF. The CDR3, as DNA: TGTGCCAGCAGGGATTGGGAGGGGAGCTCCCCTTTCTACGAGCAGTACTTC. J is TRBJ2-7 and V is TRBV28, with 7 bases identical to TRBD2. CDR3 size: 17 residues. Looked up from germline, CDR1 is MDHEN and CDR2 is SYDVKM. The junction had 17 bases not matched to a gene; V was cut back by 6 bases and J by 3 bases.

The chain links TRBV11-2 to TRBJ2-2; possibly TRBD1 for D (6 bases). Germline V gene lookup returns CDR1 SGHAT and CDR2 FQNNGV. The CDR3 extends over 13 amino acids. Deletions cut 4 bases from V and 6 bases from J, with 9 bases between. The CDR3 protein is CASSSQGSGELFF. The CDR3 DNA is TGTGCCAGCAGCTCCCAGGGGTCCGGGGAGCTGTTTTTT.

The chain has TRBV28 and TRBJ1-5, with D unclear. The V and J ends lost 2 bases and 0 bases respectively, with 14 bases between them. Germline V gene lookup returns CDR1 MDHEN and CDR2 SYDVKM. This CDR3 is 17 amino acids long. The CDR3 DNA reads as TGTGCCAGCAGTTTAGACGGGCGGGTATATAGCAATCAGCCCCAGCATTTT. Translated: CASSLDGRVYSNQPQHF. Drawing the rest from reference TRBV28 and TRBJ1-5, the complete variable domain is DVKVTQSSRYLVKRTGEKVFLECVQDMDHENMFWYRQDPGLGLRLIYFSYDVKMKEKGDIPEGYSVSREKKERFSLILESASTNQTSMYLCASSLDGRVYSNQPQHFGDGTRLSIL.

The rearrangement joins TRBV7-9 to TRBJ1-3; D is perhaps TRBD1 (6 bases). CDR1 is SEHNR, CDR2 FQNEAQ, per germline (reference sequence). The CDR3 runs 16 residues. V was shortened by 2 bases and J by 2 bases, with 13 bases between the two germline ends. Written as DNA, the CDR3 is TGTGCCAGCAGCTTAAGAAGGGGGACTACTGGAAACACCATATATTTT. It is translated as CASSLRRGTTGNTIYF. Using reference TRBV7-9 and TRBJ1-3 for the parts outside the CDR3, the full variable domain is DTGVSQNPRHKITKRGQNVTFRCDPISEHNRLYWYRQTLGQGPEFLTYFQNEAQLEKSRLLSDRFSAERPKGSFSTLEIQRTEQGDSAMYLCASSLRRGTTGNTIYFGEGSWLTVV.

The chain uses TRBV7-3 and TRBJ2-3, with TRBD2 matching over 12 bases. CDR3 length equals 17 residues. Trimming removed 8 bases from V and 5 bases from J; junction bases left unmatched: 14. Germline V gene sequence: CDR1 SGHTA, CDR2 FQGTGA. CDR3 protein: CASSFRLAGGGGDTQYF. For the CDR3, the DNA is TGTGCCAGCTCCTTCCGGCTAGCGGGAGGGGGGGGAGATACGCAGTATTTT.

The chain is built from TRBV5-8 and TRBJ2-3; no clear D gene. This CDR3 has 15 residues. V was cut by 4 bases and J by 0 bases, with 12 bases left in between. Per germline, CDR1 SGHTS and CDR2 YDEGEE. The CDR3 here is CASSPNSRSTDTQYF. In nucleotides, the CDR3 is TGTGCCAGCAGCCCCAACTCACGTAGCACAGATACGCAGTATTTT. Variable domain in full (rest from reference TRBV5-8 and TRBJ2-3): EAGVTQSPTHLIKTRGQQATLRCSPISGHTSVYWYQQALGLGLQFLLWYDEGEERNRGNFPPRFSGRQFPNYSSELNVNALELEDSALYLCASSPNSRSTDTQYFGPGTRLTVL.

V is TRBV5-1 and J is TRBJ2-6, with TRBD1 matching 8 bases. Germline-derived CDR1 and CDR2 are SGHRS and YFSETQ. The CDR3 is 16 amino acids. V lost 3 bases to trimming and J lost 1 base; unmatched junction nucleotides: 3. CDR3 in amino acids: CASSSRQGSGANVLTF. In DNA form, the CDR3 reads TGCGCCAGCAGCTCCCGACAGGGGTCTGGGGCCAACGTCCTGACTTTC.

For the CDR3, the DNA is TGTGCCAGCAGTGGAGGGACTGGAGGGCTGAACGAGCAGTACTTC. This translates into CASSGGTGGLNEQYF. The genes are TRBV28 and TRBJ2-7; D is perhaps TRBD2 (6 bases). Trimming removed 5 bases at V and 5 bases at J, with 19 bases between. The V gene's germline CDR1 is MDHEN and CDR2 SYDVKM. The CDR3 spans 15 residues.

The chain is built from TRBV7-9 and TRBJ1-6, with a tentative D call TRBD1 (6 bases). V was pared by 3 bases and J by 7 bases, with 13 bases between. This CDR3 contains 15 residues. Germline V gene lookup returns CDR1 SEHNR and CDR2 FQNEAQ (reference sequence). DNA of the CDR3: TGTGCCAGCAGCTTCTTAGGGGACAAGAATTCACCCCTCCACTTT. It encodes CASSFLGDKNSPLHF.

The chain employs TRBV2 and TRBJ1-1; no firm D call. Germline V lookup: CDR1 SNHLY, CDR2 FYNNEI. The CDR3 has 13 amino acids. V dropped 2 bases and J dropped 0 bases, with 4 bases sitting between them. The CDR3 loop reads CASSERVNTEAFF. CDR3 coding DNA: TGTGCCAGCAGTGAACGGGTGAACACTGAAGCTTTCTTT.

The chain couples TRBV4-2 to TRBJ1-3; D is unclear. This CDR3 spans 16 amino acids. The germline V gene has CDR1 LGHNA and CDR2 YNFKEQ. V lost 1 base, J lost 0 bases, and 10 bases lay in between. The CDR3 DNA follows: TGTGCCAGCAGCCAAGGCGGGGAGGGCTCTGGAAACACCATATATTTT. Amino acids: CASSQGGEGSGNTIYF.

The chain combines TRBV28 with TRBJ2-7, with 7 nucleotides matching TRBD1. The V and J ends lost 5 bases and 5 bases, in that order; junction bases with no gene match: 6. The CDR3 is made up of 13 amino acids. CDR1 MDHEN and CDR2 SYDVKM come from the germline V gene. CDR3 bases: TGTGCCAGCAGTCCAGGACAGGCCCACGAGCAGTACTTC. It yields the protein CASSPGQAHEQYF.

The chain uses TRBV2 and TRBJ2-1; 9 nucleotides agree with TRBD2. With V trimmed by 7 bases and J by 3 bases, 10 bases remained unmatched. CDR1 SNHLY and CDR2 FYNNEI come from the germline V gene. CDR3 size: 16 residues. The CDR3 nucleotides are TGTGCCAGCAAGGGTAGCGGGAGCGTAGACTACAATGAGCAGTTCTTC. Encoded protein: CASKGSGSVDYNEQFF.

With regard to this clone: A read error may account for a junction end that differs from germline. The rearrangement links TRBV19 to TRBJ2-2, with 9 positions matching TRBD1. The CDR3 contains 14 residues. Germline lookup yields CDR1 LNHDA and CDR2 SQIVND (reference sequence). The CDR3 loop is CASSGQGNPGELFF. Written as DNA, the CDR3 is TGTGCCAGTAGTGGACAGGGGAACCCCGGGGAGCTGTTTTTT. The full variable domain, in which reference TRBV19 and TRBJ2-2 provide the parts outside the CDR3, is DGGITQSPKYLFRKEGQNVTLSCEQNLNHDAMYWYRQDPGQGLRLIYYSQIVNDFQKGDIAEGYSVSREKKESFPLTVTSAQKNPTAFYLCASSGQGNPGELFFGEGSRLTVL.

The chain combines TRBV7-8 with TRBJ1-2; TRBD1 aligns across 8 bases. The ends lost 5 bases at V and 7 bases at J; junction bases unmatched: 9. CDR1 and CDR2 (germline): SGHVS, FQNEAQ. This CDR3 spans 14 amino acids. CDR3 protein: CASSTRTGSGGYTF. The CDR3 DNA reads TGTGCCAGCAGCACCCGGACAGGGTCTGGTGGCTACACCTTC.

J is TRBJ2-5 and V is TRBV5-4, with 9 bases lining up with TRBD1. Trimming cost V 4 bases and J 2 bases; bases outside gene matches: 6. This CDR3 region has 15 residues. Germline V gene data show CDR1 as SGHNT and CDR2 as YYREEE (reference sequence). DNA for the CDR3: TGTGCCAGCAGCGTGGGACAGGGCTATCAAGAGACCCAGTACTTC. This sequence encodes CASSVGQGYQETQYF.

This chain links TRBV5-4 with TRBJ2-2; the match to TRBD2 covers 7 bases. With V trimmed by 1 base and J by 2 bases, 5 bases remained unmatched. This CDR3 spans 16 amino acids. Per the germline V gene, CDR1 is SGHNT and CDR2 is YYREEE (reference sequence). The CDR3 sequence is CASSLIASGNTGELFF. In DNA form, the CDR3 reads TGTGCCAGCAGCTTGATCGCTAGCGGAAACACCGGGGAGCTGTTTTTT.

The CDR3 DNA reads TGTGCCAGCAGCCAAGATTTCGGGACAGGGAAAGAGACCCAGTACTTC. Residues: CASSQDFGTGKETQYF. This chain uses TRBV4-2 with TRBJ2-5, with 9 bases fitting TRBD1. CDR1 and CDR2 from the germline V gene are LGHNA and YNFKEQ. V shed 0 bases and J 3 bases; nucleotides not matched to a gene: 5. The CDR3 is made up of 16 amino acids.

The gene calls are TRBV4-3 and TRBJ2-1; possible D gene TRBD2, 5 bases. Germline V gene sequence: CDR1 LGHNA, CDR2 YSLEER. The CDR3 runs 16 residues. Trimming left V 0 bases short and J 9 bases short, with 18 bases between. CDR3 coding DNA: TGCGCCAGCAGCCAAGAAAGTGGTAGCGAAGGAGGTGAGCAGTTCTTC. This encodes CASSQESGSEGGEQFF.

The genes are TRBV11-2 and TRBJ1-6; TRBD1 matches 7 bases. After removal of 4 bases from V and 14 bases from J, the junction contained 8 bases not matched to a gene. The CDR3 covers 13 residues. CDR1 and CDR2 from the germline V gene are SGHAT and FQNNGV. The chain's CDR3 is CASSSRQGITLHF. The CDR3 DNA reads as TGTGCCAGCAGCTCAAGACAGGGCATCACCCTCCACTTT. The entire variable domain, with the rest obtained from reference TRBV11-2 and TRBJ1-6, is as follows: EAGVAQSPRYKIIEKRQSVAFWCNPISGHATLYWYQQILGQGPKLLIQFQNNGVVDDSQLPKDRFSAERLKGVDSTLKIQPAKLEDSAVYLCASSSRQGITLHFGNGTRLTVT.

The V gene is TRBV2, the J gene TRBJ2-7; TRBD1 matches 8 bases. The CDR3 contains 13 residues. Germline loops: CDR1 SNHLY, CDR2 FYNNEI. J was trimmed by 3 bases and V by 5 bases; bases with no gene match: 3. The chain's CDR3 is CASSPDRGYEQYF. The CDR3 region has the DNA TGTGCCAGCAGTCCAGACAGGGGCTACGAGCAGTACTTC.